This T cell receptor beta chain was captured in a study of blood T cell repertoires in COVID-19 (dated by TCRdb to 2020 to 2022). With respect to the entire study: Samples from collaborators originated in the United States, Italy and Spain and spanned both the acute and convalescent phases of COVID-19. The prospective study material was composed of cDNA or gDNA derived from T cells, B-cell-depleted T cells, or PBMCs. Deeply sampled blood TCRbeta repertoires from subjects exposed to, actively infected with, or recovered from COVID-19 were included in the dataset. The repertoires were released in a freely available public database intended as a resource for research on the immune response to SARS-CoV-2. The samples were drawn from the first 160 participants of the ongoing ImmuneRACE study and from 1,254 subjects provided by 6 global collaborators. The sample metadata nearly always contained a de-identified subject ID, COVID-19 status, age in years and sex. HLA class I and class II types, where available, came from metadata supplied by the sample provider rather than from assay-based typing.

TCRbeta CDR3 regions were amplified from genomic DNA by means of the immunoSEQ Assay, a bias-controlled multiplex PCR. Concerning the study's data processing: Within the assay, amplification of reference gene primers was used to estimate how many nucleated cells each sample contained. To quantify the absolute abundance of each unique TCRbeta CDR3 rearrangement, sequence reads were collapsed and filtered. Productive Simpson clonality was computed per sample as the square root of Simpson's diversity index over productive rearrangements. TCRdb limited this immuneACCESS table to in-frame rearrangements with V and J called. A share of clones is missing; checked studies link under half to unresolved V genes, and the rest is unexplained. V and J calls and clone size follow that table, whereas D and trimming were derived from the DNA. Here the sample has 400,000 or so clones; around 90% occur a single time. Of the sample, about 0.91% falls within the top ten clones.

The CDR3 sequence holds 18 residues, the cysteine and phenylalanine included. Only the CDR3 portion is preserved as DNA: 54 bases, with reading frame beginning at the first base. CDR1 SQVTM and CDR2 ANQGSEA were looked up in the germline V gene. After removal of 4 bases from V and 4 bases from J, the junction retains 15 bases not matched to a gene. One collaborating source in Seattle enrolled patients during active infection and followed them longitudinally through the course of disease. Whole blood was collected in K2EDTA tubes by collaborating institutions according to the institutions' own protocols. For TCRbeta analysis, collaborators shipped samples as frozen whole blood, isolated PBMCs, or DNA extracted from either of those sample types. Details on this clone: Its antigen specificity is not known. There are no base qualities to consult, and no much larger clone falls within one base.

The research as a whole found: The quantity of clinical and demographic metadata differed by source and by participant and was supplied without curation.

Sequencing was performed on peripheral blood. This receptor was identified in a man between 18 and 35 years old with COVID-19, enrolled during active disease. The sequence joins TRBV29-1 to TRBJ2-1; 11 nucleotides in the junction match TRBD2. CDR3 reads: CSVVTGLAGGTSYNEQFF. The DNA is TGCAGCGTTGTAACGGGGCTAGCGGGGGGCACCTCTTACAATGAGCAGTTCTTC.